Listed here are 29 T cell receptor beta chains from one sample, sequenced in a study of blood T cell repertoires in COVID-19. Generated by immunoSEQ multiplex PCR, the TCRdb table keeps only in-frame clones and is missing some. The sample has 190,000 or so clones; about 83% are singletons. Sequencing used peripheral blood. Receptors were obtained from a woman aged 18-35 years who had recovered from COVID-19.

This clone has only one observation. The chain recombines TRBV18 with TRBJ1-3; D is unresolved. Germline loops: CDR1 KGHSH, CDR2 LQKENI. V shed 5 bases and J shed 0 bases, with 8 bases lying between them. The CDR3 loop spans 14 amino acids. The CDR3 spells CASSTLNSGNTIYF. The DNA of the CDR3 is TGTGCCAGCTCAACTCTGAACTCTGGAAACACCATATATTTT.

CDR3 protein: CASSLGQFSYNEQFF. The CDR3 nucleotides are TGTGCCAGCAGCTTAGGCCAGTTCTCTTACAATGAGCAGTTCTTC. This chain links TRBV7-9 with TRBJ2-1; D is uncertain. V shed 1 base and J shed 4 bases, with 11 bases lying between them. Germline V lookup: CDR1 SEHNR, CDR2 FQNEAQ (reference sequence). There are 15 residues in the CDR3.

The chain employs TRBV6-5 and TRBJ1-1; TRBD1 aligns across 9 bases. J lost 6 bases, V lost 6 bases, and 8 bases had no gene match. CDR1 is MNHEY and CDR2 is SVGAGI in the germline V gene. The CDR3 length is 14 residues. CDR3 coding DNA: TGTGCCAGCAGCCGGACAGGGGTTCGGGCTGAAGCTTTCTTT. The encoded protein is CASSRTGVRAEAFF.

The J gene is TRBJ1-1, the V gene TRBV2; TRBD1 aligns across 7 bases. V shed 11 bases and J 5 bases; nucleotides not matched to a gene: 8. CDR1 is SNHLY and CDR2 is FYNNEI in the germline V gene. The length of the CDR3 is 12 residues. CDR3 nucleotides: TGTGCCGCCGACAGGGTCGGAACTGAAGCTTTCTTT. Translation gives CAADRVGTEAFF.

This rearrangement joins TRBV29-1 to TRBJ1-6, with 8 bases identical to TRBD1. The CDR3 runs to 14 residues. V lost 5 bases and J lost 6; bases outside the gene matches: 6. From germline, CDR1 is SQVTM and CDR2 ANQGSEA. CDR3 amino acids: CSVRTGISNSPLHF. CDR3 coding DNA: TGCAGCGTTAGGACAGGGATAAGTAATTCACCCCTCCACTTT.

This clone was counted once. V and J are TRBV7-9 and TRBJ2-2, with 13 bases lining up with TRBD2. Trimming at V came to 6 bases and at J to 4 bases, leaving 8 bases not matched to a gene. This CDR3 spans 17 amino acids. CDR1 is SEHNR, CDR2 FQNEAQ, per germline (reference sequence). The CDR3 nucleotides read TGTGCCAGCAGGCTCTCGACTAGCGGGGGGAGCACCGGGGAGCTGTTTTTT. It codes for CASRLSTSGGSTGELFF.

This chain connects TRBV4-2 to TRBJ2-7, with 11 bases that match TRBD2. The germline gives CDR1 LGHNA, CDR2 YNFKEQ. This CDR3 spans 15 amino acids. The junction had 2 bases not matched to a gene; V was cut back by 0 bases and J by 4 bases. CDR3 loop: CASSQELAGVYEQYV. The CDR3 coding sequence is TGTGCCAGCAGCCAAGAACTAGCGGGAGTGTACGAGCAGTACGTC.

The chain has TRBV3-1 (or the pseudogene TRBV3-2) and TRBJ2-3; 10 bases are shared with TRBD2. Germline assignment: CDR1 LGHDT and CDR2 YNNKEL (reference sequence). The CDR3 spans 17 residues. The V gene end was trimmed by 0 bases and the J gene end by 2 bases; junction bases not matched to a gene: 5. CDR3 sequence: CASSQDPTSGFTDTQYF. The DNA for the CDR3 is TGTGCCAGCAGCCAAGATCCGACTAGCGGGTTCACAGATACGCAGTATTTT.

Only one count was recorded for this clone. V and J are TRBV11-2 and TRBJ1-2, with TRBD1 identical over 7 bases. The V gene end was trimmed by 3 bases and the J gene end by 9 bases; junction bases not matched to a gene: 7. CDR3 length equals 13 residues. The V gene's germline CDR1 is SGHAT and CDR2 FQNNGV. CDR3 nucleotide sequence: TGTGCCAGCAGCTTTAATAGGGACAGCCGCTACACCTTC. It is translated as CASSFNRDSRYTF.

The V and J genes are TRBV6-5 and TRBJ2-1, with 8 nucleotides matching TRBD2. V gave up 2 bases and J gave up 4 bases; unmatched junction bases: 4. Germline V gives CDR1 MNHEY, CDR2 SVGAGI. This CDR3 region has 15 residues. The CDR3 is CASSYQEREYNEQFF. CDR3 DNA: TGTGCCAGCAGTTACCAAGAGCGGGAGTACAATGAGCAGTTCTTC.

The CDR3 nucleotides read TGTGCCAGCAGTCCCATCCGAGCGGACAGGGGGCCCAACTATGGCTACACCTTC. Protein product: CASSPIRADRGPNYGYTF. The genes are TRBV6-2 or TRBV6-3 and TRBJ1-2; 11 nucleotides align to TRBD1. Trimming took 5 bases from V and 2 from J; bases not matched to a gene: 13. The germline gives CDR1 MNHEY, CDR2 SVGEGT. The CDR3 totals 18 residues.

The chain employs TRBV19 and TRBJ2-2; 11 nucleotides agree with TRBD1. The CDR3 has 15 amino acids. V gave up 4 bases and J gave up 5 bases; unmatched junction bases: 3. Germline V lookup: CDR1 LNHDA, CDR2 SQIVND (reference sequence). The DNA for the CDR3 is TGTGCCAGTAGTAGGGACAGGGGGGGGACCGGGGAGCTGTTTTTT. The encoded protein is CASSRDRGGTGELFF.

This clone was found once. V usage is TRBV7-3 and J usage is TRBJ2-2, with 12 nucleotides matching TRBD2. Germline V gene sequence: CDR1 SGHTA, CDR2 FQGTGA. V lost 5 bases to trimming and J lost 2 bases; unmatched junction nucleotides: 12. The CDR3 runs 19 residues. The CDR3 region is CASSRTRGTSGHNTGELFF. The CDR3 nucleotides read TGTGCCAGCAGCCGGACCCGCGGGACTAGCGGGCATAACACCGGGGAGCTGTTTTTT. Full variable domain (outside the CDR3, taken from reference TRBV7-3 and TRBJ2-2): GAGVSQTPSNKVTEKGKYVELRCDPISGHTALYWYRQSLGQGPEFLIYFQGTGAADDSGLPNDRFFAVRPEGSVSTLKIQRTERGDSAVYLCASSRTRGTSGHNTGELFFGEGSRLTVL.

V and J are TRBV19 and TRBJ2-1; 13 nucleotides match TRBD2. The CDR3 totals 14 residues. The V segment lost 6 bases and the J segment 9 bases; nucleotides outside the gene matches: 5. Germline V gives CDR1 LNHDA, CDR2 SQIVND (reference sequence). CDR3 nucleotide sequence: TGTGCCAGTAGGCGACTAGCGGGAGGTGGTGAGCAGTTCTTC. Translation: CASRRLAGGGEQFF.

The rearrangement uses TRBV24-1 and TRBJ2-3; no clear D. Germline V gives CDR1 KGHDR, CDR2 SFDVKD. The CDR3 runs to 15 residues. The V gene lost 8 bases and the J gene lost 3 bases, with 17 bases spanning the gap. DNA of the CDR3: TGTGCCACCATCTTCTGGGTGCGGCCAACAGATACGCAGTATTTT. Translation gives CATIFWVRPTDTQYF.

The chain uses TRBV6-4 and TRBJ2-5; perhaps TRBD1 as D (5 bases). V was shortened by 4 bases and J by 5 bases, with 11 bases between the two germline ends. Germline-derived CDR1 and CDR2 are MRHNA and SNTAGT. The CDR3 runs to 13 residues. CDR3 residues: CASSVGDGETQYF. The DNA for the CDR3 is TGTGCCAGCAGTGTAGGGGATGGGGAGACCCAGTACTTC.

The genes are TRBV15 and TRBJ2-1; 11 bases are shared with TRBD2. CDR3 length: 16 residues. The V and J ends lost 5 bases and 0 bases, in that order; junction bases with no gene match: 3. Looked up from germline, CDR1 is LNHNV and CDR2 is YYDKDF (reference sequence). CDR3 loop: CATSRGTSGSYNEQFF. The DNA of the CDR3 is TGTGCCACCAGCCGTGGGACTAGCGGCTCCTACAATGAGCAGTTCTTC.

The chain uses TRBV27 and TRBJ1-2; a weak D match, TRBD1 (5 bases). The CDR3 spans 18 residues. The V and J ends lost 7 bases and 1 base respectively, with 25 bases between them. Germline loops: CDR1 MNHEY, CDR2 SMNVEV (reference sequence). The CDR3: CASTALGALGVLNYGYTF. The CDR3 region has the DNA TGTGCCAGCACCGCATTAGGGGCACTGGGCGTCCTTAACTATGGCTACACCTTC.

This chain connects TRBV9 to TRBJ2-3, with a weak D call TRBD1 (5 bases). Trimming shortened V by 1 base and J by 1 base, and 10 bases separated the two germline ends. Germline V CDR1 and CDR2: SGDLS, YYNGEE. This CDR3 region has 15 residues. The CDR3 nucleotides are TGTGCCAGCAGCGTAAGGGGATACGGCACAGATACGCAGTATTTT. Its protein is CASSVRGYGTDTQYF.

This rearrangement joins TRBV19 to TRBJ1-5; 8 bases fit TRBD1. The V and J ends lost 4 bases and 3 bases, in that order; junction bases with no gene match: 5. The CDR3 sequence is 15 residues long. Looked up from germline, CDR1 is LNHDA and CDR2 is SQIVND (reference sequence). CDR3 protein: CASSKQGVDNQPQHF. CDR3 coding DNA: TGTGCCAGTAGTAAACAGGGGGTGGACAATCAGCCCCAGCATTTT.

The rearrangement joins TRBV11-2 to TRBJ2-3; TRBD1 agrees at 9 bases. The V gene end was trimmed by 5 bases and the J gene end by 2 bases; junction bases not matched to a gene: 8. This CDR3 is 16 amino acids long. CDR1 is SGHAT, CDR2 FQNNGV, per germline. For the CDR3, the DNA is TGTGCCAGCAGCCCCCGACAGGGGGGGCCCACAGATACGCAGTATTTT. The encoded protein is CASSPRQGGPTDTQYF.

The chain recombines TRBV19 with TRBJ2-4; TRBD2 agrees at 8 bases. Germline V gene sequence: CDR1 LNHDA, CDR2 SQIVND (reference sequence). The J segment lost 3 bases and the V segment lost 6 bases, leaving 7 bases of the junction unmatched. This CDR3 has 15 residues. CDR3: CASSGGDLGKNIQYF. CDR3 bases: TGTGCCAGTAGCGGGGGGGATTTGGGCAAAAACATTCAGTACTTC.

The chain has TRBV7-8 and TRBJ2-5; 9 bases fit TRBD2. This CDR3 comprises 17 residues. V trimming: 1 base; J trimming: 0 bases; junction bases outside the gene matches: 6. The germline CDR1 and CDR2 sequences are SGHVS and FQNEAQ. The CDR3: CASSLVGGRAYQETQYF. In nucleotides, the CDR3 is TGTGCCAGCAGCTTAGTAGGCGGGAGGGCGTACCAAGAGACCCAGTACTTC. The entire variable domain, with the rest obtained from reference TRBV7-8 and TRBJ2-5, is as follows: GAGVSQSPRYKVAKRGQDVALRCDPISGHVSLFWYQQALGQGPEFLTYFQNEAQLDKSGLPSDRFFAERPEGSVSTLKIQRTQQEDSAVYLCASSLVGGRAYQETQYFGPGTRLLVL.

Here the CDR3 reads CASSFPRGRGNQPQHF. CDR3 nucleotide sequence: TGTGCCAGCAGCTTCCCCCGGGGTAGGGGCAATCAGCCCCAGCATTTT. The rearrangement joins TRBV6-2 or TRBV6-3 to TRBJ1-5; D is unresolved. Germline CDR1 and CDR2: MNHEY and SVGEGT. The V gene lost 6 bases and the J gene lost 2 bases, with 17 bases spanning the gap. This CDR3 is 16 amino acids long.

The chain carries TRBV6-5 and TRBJ2-7, with TRBD2 matching 10 bases. Germline trimming cut 4 bases from V and 3 bases from J; bases unmatched to any gene: 3. The CDR3 is 14 amino acids. Germline CDR1 is MNHEY and CDR2 is SVGAGI. The chain's CDR3 is CASSSSGGGYEQYF. The CDR3 bases are TGTGCCAGCAGTTCTAGCGGGGGAGGCTACGAGCAGTACTTC.

This clone was observed a handful of times. This chain joins TRBV4-2 and TRBJ1-6; D is possibly TRBD1 (5 bases). Trimming cost V 2 bases and J 5 bases, with 10 bases left between them. CDR3 length: 15 residues. CDR1 and CDR2 (germline): LGHNA, YNFKEQ. The CDR3 loop reads CASSQSGGNNSPLHF. DNA of the CDR3: TGTGCCAGCAGCCAAAGCGGGGGAAATAATTCACCCCTCCACTTT.

This clone was seen only a few times. This chain connects TRBV30 to TRBJ1-3, with D perhaps TRBD1 (5 bases). Trimming took off 2 bases at V and 4 bases at J, with 18 bases between the two ends. Germline V gene data show CDR1 as GTSNPN and CDR2 as SVGIG (reference sequence). The CDR3 has 16 residues. Here the CDR3 reads CAWSPQIRVSGNTIYF. For the CDR3, the DNA is TGTGCCTGGAGTCCCCAAATCAGGGTATCAGGAAACACCATATATTTT.

The rearrangement joins TRBV6-5 to TRBJ2-1; 7 positions agree with TRBD1. The CDR3 is 12 amino acids. CDR1 is MNHEY and CDR2 is SVGAGI in the germline V gene. Germline trimming cut 6 bases from V and 8 bases from J; bases unmatched to any gene: 4. This CDR3 reads CASSLQGHEQFF. As DNA, the CDR3 is TGTGCCAGCAGCCTACAGGGGCATGAGCAGTTCTTC.

The V call is TRBV4-3, the J call TRBJ2-7; the D gene is possibly TRBD1 (5 bases). The V gene's germline CDR1 is LGHNA and CDR2 YSLEER. With 4 bases removed from V and 4 bases from J, the gap between germline ends came to 11 bases. This CDR3 is built from 13 residues. CDR3 coding DNA: TGCGCCAGCAGCCCTACGCAGGGATACGAGCAGTACTTC. Its protein product is CASSPTQGYEQYF.